Each of the 24 T cell receptor beta chains below was sequenced from the same sample in a study of chemoradiotherapy in HPV16-positive cancers. Some clones are missing from TCRdb's copy, which holds only in-frame ones; the method was immunoSEQ multiplex PCR. The sample carries some 1,600 clones, about 92% recorded once. Sequencing was performed on tumor tissue, taken from a patient who underwent chemoradiotherapy. Every receptor here comes from a human donor with HPV-associated anogenital cancer.

The genes are TRBV9 and TRBJ2-2; TRBD1 aligns across 7 bases. The CDR3 is made up of 17 amino acids. Germline V lookup: CDR1 SGDLS, CDR2 YYNGEE. V gave up 4 bases and J gave up 2 bases; unmatched junction bases: 11. The CDR3 reads CASSIQTDRVNTGELFF. The CDR3 nucleotides are TGTGCCAGCAGCATACAAACCGACAGGGTAAACACCGGGGAGCTGTTTTTT.

This chain connects TRBV7-2 to TRBJ1-2; TRBD1 agrees at 8 bases. CDR1 SGHTA and CDR2 FQGNSA come from the germline V gene. Trimming at V came to 5 bases and at J to 6 bases, leaving 2 bases not matched to a gene. The length of the CDR3 is 12 residues. CDR3 sequence: CASSRDRHGYTF. Here the CDR3 DNA reads TGTGCCAGCAGCAGGGACAGGCATGGCTACACCTTC.

DNA of the CDR3: TGTGCCAGCAGTCAGTCCCGGAGGCGCACAGATACGCAGTATTTT. The encoded protein is CASSQSRRRTDTQYF. The V call is TRBV6-1, the J call TRBJ2-3; the D gene is possibly TRBD2 (5 bases). Trimming removed 5 bases at V and 1 base at J, with 13 bases between. The germline V gene has CDR1 MNHNS and CDR2 SASEGT. The CDR3 is 15 amino acids.

The V call is TRBV5-8, the J call TRBJ2-1; D is unresolved. This CDR3 contains 15 residues. The germline V gene has CDR1 SGHTS and CDR2 YDEGEE. V dropped 0 bases and J dropped 0 bases, with 7 bases sitting between them. CDR3 nucleotide sequence: TGTGCCAGCAGCTTGGGCAGGAGCTCCTACAATGAGCAGTTCTTC. Translating gives CASSLGRSSYNEQFF. Looking up the rest from reference TRBV5-8 and TRBJ2-1 gives the full variable domain: EAGVTQSPTHLIKTRGQQATLRCSPISGHTSVYWYQQALGLGLQFLLWYDEGEERNRGNFPPRFSGRQFPNYSSELNVNALELEDSALYLCASSLGRSSYNEQFFGPGTRLTVL.

The CDR3 spells CASSSNPTGRPNEKLFF. The CDR3, as DNA: TGTGCCAGCAGCTCCAACCCGACAGGGCGGCCTAATGAAAAACTGTTTTTT. This rearrangement joins TRBV5-4 to TRBJ1-4, with 7 bases lining up with TRBD1. Germline CDR1 is SGHNT and CDR2 is YYREEE (reference sequence). CDR3 length: 17 amino acids. V lost 3 bases and J lost 3; bases outside the gene matches: 11. The whole variable domain, filled in from reference TRBV5-4 and TRBJ1-4, reads ETGVTQSPTHLIKTRGQQVTLRCSSQSGHNTVSWYQQALGQGPQFIFQYYREEENGRGNFPPRFSGLQFPNYSSELNVNALELDDSALYLCASSSNPTGRPNEKLFFGSGTQLSVL.

The V and J genes are TRBV7-9 and TRBJ1-6; no definite D call. Germline loops: CDR1 SEHNR, CDR2 FQNEAQ (reference sequence). V was pared by 1 base and J by 4 bases, with 5 bases between. This CDR3 has 14 amino acids. DNA of the CDR3: TGTGCCAGCAGCTTAGAACAGTATAATTCACCCCTCCACTTT. As protein: CASSLEQYNSPLHF.

J is TRBJ2-7 and V is TRBV11-3; 11 bases map to TRBD2. Germline trimming cut 1 base from V and 5 bases from J; bases unmatched to any gene: 4. This CDR3 region has 15 residues. The germline gives CDR1 SGHNT, CDR2 YENEEA. CDR3 in DNA: TGTGCCAGCAGCTTAGCTAGCGGGGGGTTGGACGAGCAGTACTTC. It encodes CASSLASGGLDEQYF. The complete variable domain, with remaining parts taken from reference TRBV11-3 and TRBJ2-7, reads EAGVVQSPRYKIIEKKQPVAFWCNPISGHNTLYWYLQNLGQGPELLIRYENEEAVDDSQLPKDRFSAERLKGVDSTLKIQPAELGDSAVYLCASSLASGGLDEQYFGPGTRLTVT.

V is TRBV12-2 and J is TRBJ2-3; the table names TRBD2, a call not compared with the DNA. TRBV12-2 is noted as a pseudogene. The CDR3 runs 23 residues. CDR3 protein: CASRSSRLVGLAGEDVGQDTQYF. CDR3 DNA: TGTGCAAGTCGCTCCTCCCGACTGGTGGGACTAGCGGGTGAAGACGTGGGCCAGGATACGCAGTATTTT.

This chain joins TRBV10-2 and TRBJ1-2, with D hard to call. CDR1 is WSHSY, CDR2 SAAADI, per germline. CDR3 length equals 13 residues. Trimming took off 5 bases at V and 3 bases at J, with 10 bases between the two ends. This chain's CDR3 is CASSLTVDYGYTF. CDR3 bases: TGCGCCAGCAGTCTTACAGTTGACTATGGCTACACCTTC.

In DNA, the CDR3 is TGCAGTGCAGGAGGAGGCAGTGAAGCTTTCTTT. Its protein product is CSAGGGSEAFF. The genes are TRBV20-1 and TRBJ1-1; D not resolved. The CDR3 totals 11 residues. Trimming removed 6 bases at V and 7 bases at J, with 12 bases between. CDR1 and CDR2 from the germline V gene are DFQATT and SNEGSKA (reference sequence).

The J gene is TRBJ2-2, the V gene TRBV5-1, with 8 bases lining up with TRBD2. Germline-derived CDR1 and CDR2 are SGHRS and YFSETQ. There are 16 residues in the CDR3. V shed 0 bases, J shed 6 bases, and the junction held 7 bases outside the gene matches. CDR3 amino acids: CASSLGSGTRSGELFF. The DNA of the CDR3 is TGCGCCAGCAGCTTGGGTAGCGGGACAAGGTCCGGGGAGCTGTTTTTT.

The chain employs TRBV5-1 and TRBJ2-7, with D uncertain. CDR1 and CDR2 from the germline V gene are SGHRS and YFSETQ. The CDR3 is made up of 15 amino acids. V gave up 0 bases and J gave up 7 bases, with 17 bases separating them. The CDR3 coding sequence is TGCGCCAGCAGCTTGGAAGGGTTAGCTTCAGGAGAGCAGTACTTC. It translates to CASSLEGLASGEQYF.

The genes are TRBV2 and TRBJ1-2; D gene ambiguous. V lost 7 bases and J lost 2, with 20 bases in between. CDR1 and CDR2 (germline): SNHLY, FYNNEI. The length of the CDR3 is 16 residues. CDR3 amino acids: CASMAPAYLENYGYTF. DNA of the CDR3: TGTGCCAGCATGGCTCCGGCATACTTGGAAAACTATGGCTACACCTTC.

This rearrangement joins TRBV6-1 to TRBJ1-3, with D possibly matching TRBD1 (5 bases). The CDR3 contains 14 residues. Trimming left V 4 bases short and J 2 bases short, with 9 bases between. Germline-derived CDR1 and CDR2 are MNHNS and SASEGT. The chain's CDR3 is CASSGRQPGNTIYF. The CDR3 DNA follows: TGTGCCAGCAGTGGCCGACAGCCTGGAAACACCATATATTTT.

This clone was detected only a few times. V is TRBV9 and J is TRBJ2-1; D not resolved. Per the germline V gene, CDR1 is SGDLS and CDR2 is YYNGEE. V lost 3 bases, J lost 4 bases, and 14 bases lay in between. The CDR3 totals 15 residues. In DNA form, the CDR3 reads TGTGCCAGCAGCGAAGGTCGCGAGTATTACAATGAGCAGTTCTTC. It is translated as CASSEGREYYNEQFF.

The V call is TRBV25-1, the J call TRBJ1-2; TRBD1 agrees at 9 bases. Losses at the gene ends were 8 bases for V and 4 bases for J; bases not matched to a gene: 5. The CDR3 runs to 13 residues. CDR1 is MGHDK and CDR2 is SYGVNS in the germline V gene. Written as DNA, the CDR3 is TGTGCCAGCTCGCCGGGACAGGGCTATGGCTACACCTTC. Translated, it gives CASSPGQGYGYTF.

V is TRBV10-3 and J is TRBJ2-7; maybe TRBD2 (5 bases). The CDR3 spans 12 residues. Germline V gene data show CDR1 as ENHRY and CDR2 as SYGVKD. Trimming pared 4 bases from V and 6 bases from J, leaving 10 bases between. The CDR3 coding sequence is TGTGCCATCAGTGGCATCGAGGGCGAGCAGTACTTC. It encodes CAISGIEGEQYF.

This chain connects TRBV20-1 to TRBJ1-1; D ambiguous. CDR3 length: 11 residues. Trimming took off 5 bases at V and 0 bases at J, with 4 bases between the two ends. Germline lookup yields CDR1 DFQATT and CDR2 SNEGSKA (reference sequence). In DNA, the CDR3 is TGCAGTGCTTCTGTGAACACTGAAGCTTTCTTT. Translated: CSASVNTEAFF.

The genes are TRBV6-5 and TRBJ1-2, with D perhaps TRBD1 (5 bases). The CDR3 sequence is 14 residues long. CDR1 is MNHEY, CDR2 SVGAGI, per germline. V lost 2 bases and J lost 6, with 13 bases in between. The CDR3 sequence is CASSYAQLGDGYTF. The CDR3 region has the DNA TGTGCCAGCAGTTACGCACAGTTAGGGGATGGCTACACCTTC.

This chain joins TRBV7-2 and TRBJ2-7; D gene ambiguous. V was trimmed by 5 bases and J by 2 bases, leaving 13 bases between them. In germline, CDR1 is SGHTA, CDR2 FQGNSA. The CDR3 is 14 residues long. CDR3 sequence: CASSLSRGAYEQYF. DNA for the CDR3: TGTGCCAGCAGCCTTAGTCGTGGGGCCTACGAGCAGTACTTC.

The chain couples TRBV5-4 to TRBJ2-3; 10 nucleotides match TRBD2. Unmatched junction bases numbered 9, after V lost 4 bases and J lost 7 bases. This CDR3 has 15 amino acids. From germline, CDR1 is SGHNT and CDR2 YYREEE (reference sequence). The CDR3 region is CASSHSGGFYNTQYF. The CDR3 coding sequence is TGTGCCAGCAGCCATAGCGGGGGGTTCTATAATACGCAGTATTTT.

In the case of this clone: Sequence at one end of the junction differs from germline and may be a read error. The rearrangement joins TRBV7-7 to TRBJ2-7, with D maybe TRBD1 (6 bases). The CDR3 is made up of 15 amino acids. Germline V gene data show CDR1 as SSHAT and CDR2 as FNYEAQ (reference sequence). Here the CDR3 DNA reads TGTGCTAGCAGCCGCGACGGGACACCATCGGGGGAGCAGTACTTC. It specifies CASSRDGTPSGEQYF. Variable domain in full (rest from reference TRBV7-7 and TRBJ2-7): GAGVSQSPRYKVTKRGQDVTLRCDPISSHATLYWYQQALGQGPEFLTYFNYEAQPDKSGLPSDRFSAERPEGSISTLTIQRTEQRDSAMYRCASSRDGTPSGEQYFGPGTRLTVT.

The genes are TRBV13 and TRBJ2-3, with a weak D call TRBD2 (5 bases). The germline CDR1 and CDR2 sequences are PRHDT and FYEKMQ (reference sequence). The CDR3 is 14 residues long. Between the trimmed V and J ends, which lost 6 bases and 0 bases, there was a span of 10 bases. The CDR3 protein is CASRPRGSTDTQYF. DNA of the CDR3: TGTGCCAGCAGACCTCGGGGAAGCACAGATACGCAGTATTTT.

The chain joins TRBV27 to TRBJ2-1, with D uncertain. The length of the CDR3 is 13 residues. CDR1 and CDR2 from the germline V gene are MNHEY and SMNVEV (reference sequence). With 4 bases removed from V and 4 bases from J, the gap between germline ends came to 8 bases. CDR3 sequence: CASSSTLYNEQFF. The CDR3 nucleotides are TGTGCCAGCAGTTCAACGCTATACAATGAGCAGTTCTTC.